The rows below give T cell receptor beta chains drawn from one sample of a study of human T cells and chemical hapten exposure. One entry per CDR3 protein, called by TCRdb with MiXCR from the RACE reads. The table lists around 44,000 distinct CDR3 sequences, about 4.2% of them singletons. The source material was whole blood, sampled in connection with sensitization to the hapten diphenylcyclopropenone (DPC). The source of these receptors is a man in his fifties with alopecia areata. Some clones in this sample may be carry-over from other donors' samples. Both conserved end residues are part of each CDR3. D genes are given only for firm matches. Size is omitted from some rows. Given values are once, few, many or a class for expanded clones.

>TRBJ2-3|many|TRBV6-2/TRBV6-3|NA
TGTGCCAGCAGTTCTCCGGGACACCGCACAGATACGCAGTATTTT
CASSSPGHRTDTQYF
>TRBJ2-7|NA|TRBV28|TRBD2
TGTGCCAGCAGTTTAGGCGGGAGTGGCTACGAGCAGTACTTC
CASSLGGSGYEQYF
>TRBJ2-5|many|TRBV11-2|NA
TGTGCCAGCAGCTCCAACGGGTTCAACACGGAGACCCAGTACTTC
CASSSNGFNTETQYF
>TRBJ2-3|many|TRBV11-2|TRBD2
TGTGCCAGCAGCCCCTGGCGGGGGGCGACAGATACGCAGTATTTT
CASSPWRGATDTQYF
>TRBJ1-2|few|TRBV10-3|NA
TGTGCCATCAGTGGGACAATGCATAACTATGGCTACACCTTC
CAISGTMHNYGYTF
>TRBJ1-4|many|TRBV28|NA
TGTGCCAGCAGTCTCTCTCTCCCTGAAAAACTGTTTTTT
CASSLSLPEKLFF
>TRBJ1-6|many|TRBV6-1|NA
TGTGCCAGCAGTCCTCGACAGGATAATTCACCCCTCCACTTT
CASSPRQDNSPLHF
>TRBJ1-6|many|TRBV7-9|NA
TGTGCCAGCAGCCCCGGGGGTTCCTATAATTCACCCCTCCACTTT
CASSPGGSYNSPLHF
>TRBJ2-7|many|TRBV6-1|NA
TGTGCCAGCAGTGAAGGGCGGAACTACGAGCAGTACTTC
CASSEGRNYEQYF
>TRBJ1-5|many|TRBV6-5|NA
TGTGCCACCAGCGGGGCTGAGGGGCGTCAGCCCCAGCATTTT
CATSGAEGRQPQHF
>TRBJ2-1|NA|TRBV5-1|TRBD1
TGCGCCAGCAGCTGGGGGACAGGGAGGGCTGAGCAGTTCTTC
CASSWGTGRAEQFF
>TRBJ1-1|many|TRBV10-3|NA
TGTGCCATCAGGGTTGGGGTGAACACTGAAGCTTTCTTT
CAIRVGVNTEAFF
>TRBJ2-1|many|TRBV28|NA
TGTGCCAGCAGTTTTGTCTCCAGGGCCCTCTACAATGAGCAGTTCTTC
CASSFVSRALYNEQFF
>TRBJ2-2|many|TRBV2|NA
TGTGCCAGCAGTGAGGGGGTAGGGGAGCTGTTTTTT
CASSEGVGELFF
>TRBJ2-5|many|TRBV24-1|TRBD1
TGTGCCACCAGTGACCCCACCGGGACAGGGAGGGCCGAGACCCAGTACTTC
CATSDPTGTGRAETQYF
>TRBJ1-5|many|TRBV20-1|TRBD1
TGCAGTGCTAGAGAGACAGGGGGCGGCAATCAGCCCCAGCATTTT
CSARETGGGNQPQHF
>TRBJ2-7|many|TRBV20-1|TRBD2
TGCAGTGCTTCTACCCTTAGCGGGAGAATCTACGAGCAGTACTTC
CSASTLSGRIYEQYF
>TRBJ2-7|many|TRBV27|NA
TGTGCCAGCAGCCCGGGGACTTACTCCTACGAGCAGTACTTC
CASSPGTYSYEQYF
>TRBJ1-5|many|TRBV12-3/TRBV12-4|TRBD1
TGTGCCAGCAGTTACAGGGGAGGCAATCAGCCCCAGCATTTT
CASSYRGGNQPQHF
>TRBJ2-3|many|TRBV30|NA
TGTGCCTGGTCCCCGGGGCGCGCGACAGATACGCAGTATTTT
CAWSPGRATDTQYF
>TRBJ1-5|many|TRBV5-1|NA
TGCGCCAGCACTCTCGACGGATCTAGCAATCAGCCCCAGCATTTT
CASTLDGSSNQPQHF
>TRBJ2-5|NA|TRBV6-5|TRBD1
TGTGCCAGCAGTGACGGGGACAGGGTGGAGACCCAGTACTTC
CASSDGDRVETQYF
>TRBJ1-2|many|TRBV12-3/TRBV12-4|NA
TGTGCCAGCAGTTTATTAGGCGGCTACACCTTC
CASSLLGGYTF
>TRBJ2-2|many|TRBV5-1|TRBD2
TGCGCCAGCAGCGACCGCCCTGCGGGAGCGGGAACCGGGGAGCTGTTTTTT
CASSDRPAGAGTGELFF
>TRBJ2-6|many|TRBV11-3|NA
TGTGCCAGCAGCACGGGGTCGTTAAGCTCTGGGGCCAACGTCCTGACTTTC
CASSTGSLSSGANVLTF
>TRBJ2-3|many|TRBV30|NA
TGTGCCTGGAGTACCGGGGTCACTTCCACAGATACGCAGTATTTT
CAWSTGVTSTDTQYF
>TRBJ2-5|many|TRBV5-1|TRBD1
TGCGCCAGCAGCGGTAATACGGGACAGCAAGAGACCCAGTACTTC
CASSGNTGQQETQYF
>TRBJ2-1|NA|TRBV19|TRBD2
TGTGCCAGTAGTATAGGGGGACTAGCGGGTGCTGAGCAGTTCTTC
CASSIGGLAGAEQFF
>TRBJ2-2|many|TRBV20-1|NA
TGCAGTGCTAGACAGGCGCTTACCGGGGAGCTGTTTTTT
CSARQALTGELFF
>TRBJ2-3|many|TRBV20-1|NA
TGCAGTGCCGAGGCCAGGGAAACAGATACGCAGTATTTT
CSAEARETDTQYF
>TRBJ1-5|many|TRBV7-9|TRBD1
TGTGCCAGCAGCTCTGGGACAGGCGGCAATCAGCCCCAGCATTTT
CASSSGTGGNQPQHF
>TRBJ2-6|many|TRBV7-9|TRBD1
TGTGCCAGCAGCGATCGGACAGGGAAAGGATCTGGGGCCAACGTCCTGACTTTC
CASSDRTGKGSGANVLTF
>TRBJ1-5|few|TRBV5-1|TRBD1
TGCGCCAGCAGCTTGGCCCCTAGACAGGGGGCAAACTATCAGCCCCAGCATTTT
CASSLAPRQGANYQPQHF
>TRBJ2-3|many|TRBV6-1|TRBD2
TGTGCCAGCAGGGAGCGGGGAAAGGAGCTGGATACGCAGTATTTT
CASRERGKELDTQYF
>TRBJ1-1|NA|TRBV20-1|NA
TGCAGTGCCTACAGACAGAACACTGAAGCTTTCTTT
CSAYRQNTEAFF
>TRBJ1-2|many|TRBV27|NA
TGTGCCAGCGGTTCGGGGCAGGGGTGGTTCTATGGCTACACCTTC
CASGSGQGWFYGYTF
>TRBJ1-6|many|TRBV6-6|NA
TGTGCCAGCAGTTACCAGGACCCTCTCCTGGATAATTCACCCCTCCACTTT
CASSYQDPLLDNSPLHF
>TRBJ1-6|NA|TRBV10-3|TRBD1
TGTGCCATCAGCCCCCGGGACAGGGTAGATTCACCCCTCCACTTT
CAISPRDRVDSPLHF
>TRBJ1-1|many|TRBV6-1|TRBD1
TGTGCCAGCAGCGTTAGACAGGGGAGAGCTTTCTTT
CASSVRQGRAFF
>TRBJ1-1|many|TRBV28|NA
TGTGCCAGCAATTCCTGGGGCACTGAAGCTTTCTTT
CASNSWGTEAFF
>TRBJ1-2|many|TRBV12-5|NA
TGTGCTAGTGGACCAAGACAGTTACACTATGGCTACACCTTC
CASGPRQLHYGYTF
>TRBJ1-5|many|TRBV15|TRBD1
TGTGCCACCAGCAGAGACAGGGGGCTAGTTGAGCCCCAGCATTTT
CATSRDRGLVEPQHF
>TRBJ2-3|many|TRBV10-3|NA
TGTGCCATCAGTGAGGGAACAGATACGCAGTATTTT
CAISEGTDTQYF
>TRBJ2-2|many|TRBV5-6|NA
TGTGCCAGCAGCGGGGGCGGGAGTTTGGTCACCGGGGAGCTGTTTTTT
CASSGGGSLVTGELFF
>TRBJ1-6|many|TRBV7-2|TRBD1
TGTGCCAGCAGCCCCGGGACAGAAAGCTCACCCCTCCACTTT
CASSPGTESSPLHF